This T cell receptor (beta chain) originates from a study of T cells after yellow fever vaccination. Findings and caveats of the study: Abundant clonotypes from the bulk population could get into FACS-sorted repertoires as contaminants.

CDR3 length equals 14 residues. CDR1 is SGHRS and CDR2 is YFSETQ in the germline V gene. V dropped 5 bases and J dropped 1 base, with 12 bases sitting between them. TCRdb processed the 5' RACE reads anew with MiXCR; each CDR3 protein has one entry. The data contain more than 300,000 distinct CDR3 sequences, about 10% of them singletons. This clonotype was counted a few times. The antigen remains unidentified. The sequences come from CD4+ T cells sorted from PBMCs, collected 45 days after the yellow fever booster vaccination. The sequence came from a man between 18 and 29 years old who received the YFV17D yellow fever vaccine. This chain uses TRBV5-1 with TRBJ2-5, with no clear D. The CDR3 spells CASRFGPPQETQYF. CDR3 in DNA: TGCGCCAGCAGATTTGGGCCGCCCCAAGAGACCCAGTACTTC.